This T cell receptor beta chain was found in a study of shared clonotypes between healthy human individuals. Deep-level settings were used for running the assay. The assay was immunoSEQ multiplex PCR, and TCRdb's table has in-frame clones only and misses some. The table shows roughly 500,000 clones, with over 70% occurring only once. The V gene's germline CDR1 is SGHTA and CDR2 FQGNSA. The V segment lost 1 base and the J segment 7 bases; nucleotides outside the gene matches: 7. The CDR3 is 15 amino acids. Participating donors were healthy, HIV-negative adults free of recent acute infections or vaccinations.

The sequence was collected from a woman between 40 and 50 years old in good health. Some clones in this sample may be carry-over from other donors' samples. Sequences were obtained from PBMCs. The chain recombines TRBV7-2 with TRBJ1-5; 7 bases agree with TRBD1. CDR3 region: CASSLGGWDSQPQHF. The DNA for the CDR3 is TGTGCCAGCAGCTTAGGAGGATGGGACAGCCAGCCCCAGCATTTT. Filled out from reference TRBV7-2 and TRBJ1-5, the complete variable domain reads GAGVSQSPSNKVTEKGKDVELRCDPISGHTALYWYRQSLGQGLEFLIYFQGNSAPDKSGLPSDRFSAERTGGSVSTLTIQRTQQEDSAVYLCASSLGGWDSQPQHFGDGTRLSIL.